The 29 T cell receptor beta chains listed next were all sequenced from one sample in a study of immune heterogeneity within non-small cell lung tumors. Amplification of the TCR beta CDR3 was achieved through multiplex PCR with 32 V and 13 J primers. TCRdb recomputed calls from the multiplex PCR reads with MiXCR, one row per CDR3 protein. The sample includes approximately 9,600 distinct CDR3 sequences, around 27% of them seen just once. Bulk tumor genomic DNA constituted the template, at around 590 ng per sample. Surgical sampling yielded several biopsies per primary tumor (spaced far apart). The study enrolled patients with untreated, newly diagnosed non-small cell lung cancer who underwent curative surgery. The sample consisted of lung tumor tissue. These receptors all stem from a woman aged 45 to 65 with non-small cell lung cancer.

Worth noting for this clonotype: Just one base apart from a much larger clone, this may be a read error. The J gene is TRBJ2-1, the V gene TRBV24-1; D is uncertain. With 3 bases removed from V and 0 bases from J, the gap between germline ends came to 17 bases. The germline V gene has CDR1 KGHDR and CDR2 SFDVKD. This CDR3 is built from 18 residues. The CDR3 DNA is TGTGCCACCAGTGATCCTTCCTCCGACTCTAGCTCCTACAATGAGCAGTTCTTC. It codes for CATSDPSSDSSSYNEQFF.

The sample holds a few counts of this clonotype. V gene TRBV7-9 combines with J gene TRBJ2-2, with 8 bases that match TRBD2. Unmatched junction bases numbered 8, after V lost 5 bases and J lost 6 bases. The germline V gene encodes CDR1 SEHNR and CDR2 FQNEAQ (reference sequence). This CDR3 has 15 residues. In DNA form, the CDR3 reads TGTGCCAGCAGCCCCCCGGGGGGGGAGTCCGGGGAGCTGTTTTTT. Its protein is CASSPPGGESGELFF.

A note on this clonotype: This sequence may be a read error, since a much larger clone differs from it by one base. The gene calls are TRBV4-1 and TRBJ1-1, with D maybe TRBD1 (5 bases). Deletions cut 1 base from V and 0 bases from J, with 12 bases between. Germline CDR1 is MGHRA and CDR2 is YSYEKL. This CDR3 is 16 amino acids long. CDR3 coding DNA: TGCGCCAGCAGCCAAGGCCTCAGGGAAATGAACACTGAAGCTTTCTTT. This translates into CASSQGLREMNTEAFF.

By share of the sample, this clonotype is medium-sized. V and J are TRBV18 and TRBJ2-2; perhaps D is TRBD1 or TRBD2 (6 bases each). CDR1 is KGHSH, CDR2 LQKENI, per germline. Trimming pared 3 bases from V and 4 bases from J, leaving 12 bases between. The CDR3 covers 15 residues. DNA of the CDR3: TGTGCCAGCTCACCTAGGGGGGATCCCACCGGGGAGCTGTTTTTT. Protein product: CASSPRGDPTGELFF.

As concerns this clonotype: This may be a read error: a much more frequent sequence differs by one nucleotide. V usage is TRBV12-3 or TRBV12-4 and J usage is TRBJ2-2, with D maybe TRBD1 (5 bases). The CDR3 runs 14 residues. V lost 5 bases and J lost 4, with 11 bases in between. In DNA, the CDR3 is TGTGCCAGCAGTCCCTGCGACAGCACCGGGGAGCTGTTTTTT. This sequence encodes CASSPCDSTGELFF.

This clonotype has a count of ten or more. The genes are TRBV11-2 and TRBJ2-3; D gene unclear. Deletions cut 2 bases from V and 8 bases from J, with 14 bases between. Per the germline V gene, CDR1 is SGHAT and CDR2 is FQNNGV. CDR3 length equals 14 residues. The CDR3 bases are TGTGCCAGCAGCTTAAGCCACACCACGGGTACGCAGTATTTT. Protein sequence: CASSLSHTTGTQYF.

As to this clonotype: This sequence may be a read error, since a much larger clone differs from it by one base. The CDR3, as DNA: TGCGCCAGCAGTGACCCCGGACGGGGATACAATGAGCAGTTCTTC. Amino acid sequence: CASSDPGRGYNEQFF. This sequence joins TRBV10-1 and TRBJ2-1, with D perhaps TRBD2 (5 bases). This CDR3 contains 15 residues. Germline V gene data show CDR1 as WNHNN and CDR2 as SYGVQD (reference sequence). The V end lost 3 bases, the J end lost 4 bases, and 13 bases lay between the germline ends.

This clonotype was detected ten times or more. The chain employs TRBV24-1 and TRBJ2-7; no reliable D call. V gave up 9 bases and J gave up 0 bases, with 8 bases separating them. The CDR3 totals 12 residues. CDR1 KGHDR and CDR2 SFDVKD come from the germline V gene. The CDR3 is CATGDGSYEQYF. The CDR3 DNA reads TGTGCCACCGGCGACGGCTCCTACGAGCAGTACTTC.

This clonotype occurred many times. V is TRBV4-1 and J is TRBJ1-2, with D perhaps TRBD1 (6 bases). Germline V gives CDR1 MGHRA, CDR2 YSYEKL. The germline V and J ends were trimmed by 0 bases and 6 bases, with 17 bases remaining between them. The CDR3 sequence is 16 residues long. The CDR3 coding sequence is TGCGCCAGCAGCCAAGAGGGAACAGGGATTACACATGGCTACACCTTC. Residues: CASSQEGTGITHGYTF.

As concerns this clonotype: This may arise from a read error, as a much more abundant clone is one base away. The chain carries TRBV3-1 and TRBJ2-7; D is possibly TRBD2 (5 bases). Germline assignment: CDR1 LGHDT and CDR2 YNNKEL (reference sequence). V was trimmed by 6 bases and J by 2 bases, leaving 14 bases between them. This CDR3 is built from 14 residues. CDR3 in DNA: TGTGCCAGCAGAGACCGGGGATCGGCCTACGAGCAGTACTTC. It specifies CASRDRGSAYEQYF.

This clonotype was observed a handful of times. A clone one base away is much larger, so this may be a read error. The CDR3 spells CASSPPTGALYEQYF. CDR3 DNA sequence: TGTGCCAGCAGCCCCCCCACGGGGGCTCTCTACGAGCAGTACTTC. The V and J genes are TRBV28 and TRBJ2-7; D assignment may be TRBD1 or TRBD2 (6 bases each). The germline V and J ends were trimmed by 6 bases and 3 bases, with 18 bases remaining between them. CDR1 MDHEN and CDR2 SYDVKM come from the germline V gene. The CDR3 contains 15 residues.

Judged by abundance, this clonotype is medium-sized. This sequence joins TRBV20-1 and TRBJ2-7; 11 bases agree with TRBD2. The CDR3 is 15 amino acids. The ends lost 6 bases at V and 8 bases at J; junction bases unmatched: 15. The germline CDR1 and CDR2 sequences are DFQATT and SNEGSKA (reference sequence). The chain's CDR3 is CSANPLGTSGPKQYF. CDR3 nucleotides: TGCAGTGCGAACCCCCTAGGGACTAGCGGACCCAAGCAGTACTTC.

In this sample, this clonotype turned up many times. The CDR3 coding sequence is TGTGCCAGCAGTTACTCACAGGGAAACACTGAAGCTTTCTTT. Protein: CASSYSQGNTEAFF. The chain joins TRBV6-5 to TRBJ1-1; a weak D match, TRBD1 (6 bases). Germline CDR1 reads MNHEY; CDR2 reads SVGAGI. The V end lost 0 bases, the J end lost 2 bases, and 7 bases lay between the germline ends. The CDR3 is 14 amino acids.

This clonotype was seen repeatedly, ten times or more. V usage is TRBV19 and J usage is TRBJ1-2; 9 positions agree with TRBD1. Trimming cost V 5 bases and J 4 bases; bases outside gene matches: 11. In germline, CDR1 is LNHDA, CDR2 SQIVND (reference sequence). The CDR3 is 16 amino acids. In DNA, the CDR3 is TGTGCCAGTAGTCACACAGGACAGGGGAAATCCTATGGCTACACCTTC. This translates into CASSHTGQGKSYGYTF.

This clonotype was observed a handful of times. The gene calls are TRBV27 and TRBJ2-3, with no clear D. Trimming removed 5 bases from V and 6 bases from J, with 15 bases in between. The germline V gene has CDR1 MNHEY and CDR2 SMNVEV (reference sequence). The CDR3 is 14 residues long. The CDR3 loop reads CASSLTPSPDTQYF. The CDR3 DNA follows: TGTGCCAGCAGTCTAACGCCCTCGCCCGATACGCAGTATTTT.

Remarks on this clonotype: A much more abundant neighbour one base away suggests this may be a read error. The chain carries TRBV6-5 and TRBJ1-1; D is ambiguous. Germline V gene sequence: CDR1 MNHEY, CDR2 SVGAGI. The CDR3 is made up of 16 amino acids. The CDR3 loop is CASGYSNAVGNTEAFF. The DNA for the CDR3 is TGTGCCAGCGGTTACTCGAATGCGGTGGGGAACACTGAAGCTTTCTTT.

This chain joins TRBV9 and TRBJ2-3, with D possibly TRBD2 on 5 matching bases. The CDR3 has 15 residues. V was shortened by 7 bases and J by 4 bases, with 19 bases between the two germline ends. Germline V gene data show CDR1 as SGDLS and CDR2 as YYNGEE. CDR3 sequence (DNA): TGTGCCAGCGGGAGCGACCCGCTGCCCGCAGATACGCAGTATTTT. It encodes CASGSDPLPADTQYF.

This clonotype was recorded many times. The chain carries TRBV28 and TRBJ1-2; D remains unclear. There are 15 residues in the CDR3. The germline gives CDR1 MDHEN, CDR2 SYDVKM. The V gene lost 5 bases and the J gene lost 6 bases, with 19 bases spanning the gap. The CDR3 sequence: CASSRGGRDVHGYTF. DNA of the CDR3: TGTGCCAGCAGTCGAGGCGGACGGGATGTACATGGCTACACCTTC.

For this clonotype: Being one base from a much bigger clone, this may be a read error. The gene calls are TRBV12-3 or TRBV12-4 and TRBJ1-5; possibly TRBD1 for D (6 bases). The length of the CDR3 is 14 residues. Trimming took off 7 bases at V and 4 bases at J, with 14 bases between the two ends. CDR3 loop: CASTSGAPNQPQHF. Here the CDR3 DNA reads TGTGCCAGCACCTCGGGGGCACCAAATCAGCCCCAGCATTTT.

Comments on this clonotype: This may arise from a read error, as a much more abundant clone is one base away. The V and J genes are TRBV20-1 and TRBJ2-7; the D gene could be TRBD1 or TRBD2 (6 bases each). Per germline, CDR1 DFQATT and CDR2 SNEGSKA (reference sequence). The CDR3 length is 14 residues. V was trimmed by 7 bases and J by 2 bases, leaving 18 bases between them. The DNA of the CDR3 is TGCAGTGGGATAGGGGGAGGCCGGACCTACGAGCAGTACTTC. Protein: CSGIGGGRTYEQYF.

A note on this clonotype: No conserved phenylalanine or tryptophan is present at the end of the CDR3, so a read error is the likely explanation. No DNA is shown, since the ends of the CDR3 on it are uncertain; the CDR3 is the one TCRdb lists. The rearrangement uses TRBV28 and TRBJ2-3; TRBD2 is the table's D call and was not checked against the DNA. The CDR3 extends over 17 residues, inclusive of both ends. Germline V gene lookup returns CDR1 MDHEN and CDR2 SYDVKM. CDR3 residues: CASSRGGTSGYERYFGP.

On this clonotype: This could be a read error, since a much larger clone is one nucleotide away. J is TRBJ1-2 and V is TRBV28, with TRBD1 as a possible D gene (5 bases). Looked up from germline, CDR1 is MDHEN and CDR2 is SYDVKM. CDR3 length: 14 amino acids. V lost 8 bases and J 4 bases, leaving 17 bases between the germline ends. Here the CDR3 DNA reads TGTGCCAGCGGACTCAACCAGGGCCTCTATGGCTACACCTTC. This codes for CASGLNQGLYGYTF.

Judged by abundance, this clonotype is medium-sized. V gene TRBV2 combines with J gene TRBJ1-1; 11 bases fit TRBD1. Germline trimming cut 6 bases from V and 4 bases from J; bases unmatched to any gene: 7. Germline lookup yields CDR1 SNHLY and CDR2 FYNNEI. The CDR3 length is 15 residues. The DNA for the CDR3 is TGTGCCAGCAGCGGGACAGGGGGGTCGGGCACTGAAGCTTTCTTT. Translation gives CASSGTGGSGTEAFF.

This clonotype occurred many times. A read error may account for a junction end that differs from germline. The V call is TRBV28, the J call TRBJ2-7; 12 bases agree with TRBD2. Germline CDR1 reads MDHEN; CDR2 reads SYDVKM. CDR3 length equals 17 residues. The CDR3 nucleotides read TGTGCCAGCAGGCTAGCCGCCAGGGGGGCTAGCGGGGGGGCTTTGAACTTC. Translated, it gives CASRLAARGASGGALNF.

Many counts were recorded for this clonotype. This chain connects TRBV11-3 to TRBJ2-2, with 7 bases matching TRBD2. The germline V gene encodes CDR1 SGHNT and CDR2 YENEEA. With 5 bases clipped from V and 4 bases from J, the junction kept 4 bases outside the gene matches. This CDR3 has 14 amino acids. The CDR3 sequence: CASSGRAGTGELFF. DNA for the CDR3: TGTGCCAGCAGCGGGAGGGCCGGCACCGGGGAGCTGTTTTTT.

The chain links TRBV2 to TRBJ2-6, with D maybe TRBD2 (5 bases). V was pared by 4 bases and J by 0 bases, with 10 bases between. In germline, CDR1 is SNHLY, CDR2 FYNNEI. CDR3 length equals 16 residues. The CDR3: CASSARAHSGANVLTF. CDR3 DNA sequence: TGTGCCAGCAGTGCGAGGGCCCACTCTGGGGCCAACGTCCTGACTTTC.

This clonotype was counted between two and nine times. The V and J genes are TRBV28 and TRBJ2-7; 10 bases match TRBD2. Germline assignment: CDR1 MDHEN and CDR2 SYDVKM. The CDR3 totals 16 residues. V lost 8 bases, J lost 1 base, and 11 bases stayed unmatched. The CDR3 spells CASGWGSGRPSYEQYF. DNA for the CDR3: TGTGCCAGCGGTTGGGGTAGCGGGAGGCCTTCCTACGAGCAGTACTTC.

This clonotype was recorded many times. The chain uses TRBV19 and TRBJ2-6; D possibly uses TRBD1 or TRBD2 (5 bases each). Germline V CDR1 and CDR2: LNHDA, SQIVND (reference sequence). V was trimmed by 4 bases and J by 3 bases, leaving 10 bases between them. The CDR3 is made up of 15 amino acids. The CDR3 sequence is CASSSGAGGANVLTF. The DNA of the CDR3 is TGTGCCAGTAGTAGTGGGGCGGGTGGGGCCAACGTCCTGACTTTC.

In this sample, this clonotype turned up many times. This chain uses TRBV6-1 with TRBJ1-2, with D tentatively TRBD1 (5 bases). The length of the CDR3 is 14 residues. Trimming stripped 0 bases from V and 7 bases from J, with 12 bases between. Germline-derived CDR1 and CDR2 are MNHNS and SASEGT. The DNA for the CDR3 is TGTGCCAGCAGTGAAGCGTCTGGGGGTAGTGGCTACACCTTC. It specifies CASSEASGGSGYTF.